This is a list of T cell receptor beta chains from one sample in a study of shared clonotypes between healthy human individuals. TCRdb's table, derived via immunoSEQ multiplex PCR, lists solely in-frame clones and lacks some. The sample contains about 1.5 million clones, 98% of which appear only once. Material: naive CD4+ T cells sorted from blood. These receptors were collected from a man under 40 in good health. CDR3s include the opening cysteine and the closing phenylalanine or tryptophan. D genes are given only for firm matches.

D | J | V | CDR3
- | TRBJ2-1 | TRBV5-1 | CASSNLGTSSYNEQFF
- | TRBJ2-2 | TRBV14 | CASSQDWRPGGELFF
TRBD1 | TRBJ1-1 | TRBV4-3 | CASGQEDDTEAFF
TRBD1 | TRBJ1-4 | TRBV29-1 | CSVARTGKDEKLFF
- | TRBJ2-5 | TRBV5-1 | CAGALDRPTGTQYF
- | TRBJ2-4 | TRBV7-9 | CASSLRAPDRDIQYF
- | TRBJ1-5 | TRBV20-1 | CSVAGKQPQHF
- | TRBJ2-7 | TRBV15 | CATSTVRAYEQYF
TRBD1 | TRBJ2-5 | TRBV15 | CATSKGQGGWETQYF
TRBD2 | TRBJ2-1 | TRBV7-9 | CASSLLAGGGNEQFF
TRBD1 | TRBJ1-2 | TRBV2 | CASSEGDSRGYGYTF
- | TRBJ1-4 | TRBV21-1 | CASSPGGSESMDEKLFF
TRBD2 | TRBJ2-2 | TRBV7-2 | CASSLPSGMNTGELFF